These 18 T cell receptor beta chains share one sample of origin, sequenced in a study of blood T cell repertoires in COVID-19. Generated by immunoSEQ multiplex PCR, the TCRdb table keeps only in-frame clones and is missing some. Of about 160,000 clones listed, approximately 82% were seen once; the top ten hold about 20%. What was sequenced was peripheral blood. All receptors derive from a woman of 80 years or more with acute or convalescent COVID-19.

The V and J genes are TRBV7-9 and TRBJ2-1; D not certain. The CDR3 is 17 amino acids. V was pared by 2 bases and J by 5 bases, with 19 bases between. CDR1 is SEHNR, CDR2 FQNEAQ, per germline (reference sequence). In DNA form, the CDR3 reads TGTGCCAGCAGCTTACGAGGTGCTGTACTGAGGCACAATGAGCAGTTCTTC. Its translation is CASSLRGAVLRHNEQFF. Full variable domain (remainder filled in from reference TRBV7-9 and TRBJ2-1): DTGVSQNPRHKITKRGQNVTFRCDPISEHNRLYWYRQTLGQGPEFLTYFQNEAQLEKSRLLSDRFSAERPKGSFSTLEIQRTEQGDSAMYLCASSLRGAVLRHNEQFFGPGTRLTVL.

This clone came up once. The V call is TRBV4-3, the J call TRBJ2-1, with 9 bases that match TRBD2. The CDR3 runs 17 residues. V was pared by 4 bases and J by 7 bases, with 14 bases of the junction left unmatched. CDR1 is LGHNA, CDR2 YSLEER, per germline. The CDR3: CASSPGETSGLTNEQFF. CDR3 DNA: TGCGCCAGCAGCCCCGGGGAGACTAGCGGTCTTACGAATGAGCAGTTCTTC.

The chain couples TRBV18 to TRBJ1-1; unclear D gene. The CDR3 spans 15 residues. Germline CDR1 and CDR2: KGHSH and LQKENI. The germline V and J ends were trimmed by 3 bases and 6 bases, with 17 bases remaining between them. DNA of the CDR3: TGTGCCAGCTCACCCTTCCCTCACGGCGAGGCTGAAGCTTTCTTT. It is translated as CASSPFPHGEAEAFF. Based on the CDR3 plus reference TRBV18 and TRBJ1-1, the full variable domain is NAGVMQNPRHLVRRRGQEARLRCSPMKGHSHVYWYRQLPEEGLKFMVYLQKENIIDESGMPKERFSAEFPKEGPSILRIQQVVRGDSAAYFCASSPFPHGEAEAFFGQGTRLTVV.

The chain joins TRBV7-9 to TRBJ1-4, with D perhaps TRBD1 (5 bases). The CDR3 has 16 amino acids. The V gene lost 3 bases and the J gene lost 7 bases, with 18 bases spanning the gap. Germline CDR1 and CDR2: SEHNR and FQNEAQ (reference sequence). The chain's CDR3 is CASSFLHPGVGEKLFF. The DNA of the CDR3 is TGTGCCAGCAGCTTCTTACACCCGGGGGTGGGTGAAAAACTGTTTTTT.

The chain recombines TRBV27 with TRBJ2-7; 9 bases fit TRBD1. V shed 4 bases, J shed 1 base, and the junction held 5 bases outside the gene matches. Germline V gives CDR1 MNHEY, CDR2 SMNVEV (reference sequence). This CDR3 spans 15 amino acids. CDR3 sequence: CASSSPGTGSYEQYF. In nucleotides, the CDR3 is TGTGCCAGCAGTTCCCCCGGGACAGGGTCCTACGAGCAGTACTTC.

The rearrangement uses TRBV30 and TRBJ1-1; unclear D gene. The CDR3 is 11 residues long. Germline values: CDR1 GTSNPN, CDR2 SVGIG (reference sequence). Deletions cut 4 bases from V and 0 bases from J, with 3 bases between. CDR3 region: CAWTLNTEAFF. As DNA, the CDR3 is TGTGCCTGGACTCTGAACACTGAAGCTTTCTTT.

CDR3 protein: CASSPLGAAGAFF. The CDR3 DNA sequence: TGTGCCAGCAGTCCCCTCGGGGCCGCGGGGGCTTTCTTT. V and J are TRBV7-2 and TRBJ1-1, with D possibly TRBD1 on 5 matching bases. The CDR3 contains 13 residues. Germline V CDR1 and CDR2: SGHTA, FQGNSA. The ends were cut back, 6 bases at V and 11 bases at J, with 19 bases in the middle.

The CDR3 is CASRGQGPSTDTQYF. For the CDR3, the DNA is TGTGCCAGCAGGGGACAGGGCCCTAGCACAGATACGCAGTATTTT. V is TRBV2 and J is TRBJ2-3, with TRBD1 identical over 9 bases. The CDR3 runs to 15 residues. Germline CDR1 SNHLY, CDR2 FYNNEI. The junction had 4 bases not matched to a gene; V was cut back by 6 bases and J by 0 bases.

J is TRBJ1-2 and V is TRBV3-1 (or the pseudogene TRBV3-2); TRBD1 matches at 7 bases. The CDR3 contains 14 residues. The J segment lost 8 bases and the V segment lost 4 bases, leaving 10 bases of the junction unmatched. Germline CDR1 and CDR2: LGHDT and YNNKEL (reference sequence). The CDR3 here is CASSLSTGPGGYTF. In nucleotides, the CDR3 is TGTGCCAGCAGCCTATCGACAGGGCCTGGGGGCTACACCTTC.

The V gene is TRBV28, the J gene TRBJ2-6, with 9 bases fitting TRBD1. This CDR3 is built from 15 residues. With V trimmed by 8 bases and J by 2 bases, 4 bases remained unmatched. Germline V gene lookup returns CDR1 MDHEN and CDR2 SYDVKM. CDR3 coding DNA: TGTGCCAGCGCAACAGGGGGCGCTGGGGCCAACGTCCTGACTTTC. This gives the protein CASATGGAGANVLTF.

The chain is built from TRBV2 and TRBJ1-1; D might be TRBD1 (6 bases). The CDR3 runs 15 residues. With 6 bases removed from V and 5 bases from J, the gap between germline ends came to 19 bases. The germline V gene has CDR1 SNHLY and CDR2 FYNNEI. The DNA for the CDR3 is TGTGCCAGCAGGCTCGGGGCAGGGGATTCGACTGAAGCTTTCTTT. It yields the protein CASRLGAGDSTEAFF. Using reference TRBV2 and TRBJ1-1 for the parts outside the CDR3, the full variable domain is EPEVTQTPSHQVTQMGQEVILRCVPISNHLYFYWYRQILGQKVEFLVSFYNNEISEKSEIFDDQFSVERPDGSNFTLKIRSTKLEDSAMYFCASRLGAGDSTEAFFGQGTRLTVV.

CDR3 sequence: CASSPSFLALQETQYF. In DNA, the CDR3 is TGTGCCAGCAGTCCAAGTTTCCTAGCTCTACAAGAGACCCAGTACTTC. J is TRBJ2-5 and V is TRBV3-1 (or the pseudogene TRBV3-2), with D perhaps matching TRBD2 (5 bases). V lost 6 bases and J 2 bases, leaving 19 bases between the germline ends. The CDR3 contains 16 residues. Germline CDR1 is LGHDT and CDR2 is YNNKEL (reference sequence).

This sequence joins TRBV18 and TRBJ1-2, with D perhaps matching TRBD1 (6 bases). The germline V gene has CDR1 KGHSH and CDR2 LQKENI. This CDR3 is 14 amino acids long. Trimming removed 3 bases from V and 4 bases from J, with 12 bases in between. The CDR3 sequence is CASSPNRALYGYTF. The CDR3 DNA sequence: TGTGCCAGCTCACCGAACAGGGCCCTCTATGGCTACACCTTC.

The chain joins TRBV28 to TRBJ2-3; 7 nucleotides align to TRBD2. The V gene's germline CDR1 is MDHEN and CDR2 SYDVKM. With V trimmed by 5 bases and J by 7 bases, 12 bases remained unmatched. The CDR3 runs to 15 residues. The CDR3 protein is CASSPGTTSTYTQYF. The CDR3 DNA reads TGTGCCAGCAGTCCCGGGACTACGTCCACGTATACGCAGTATTTT.

V is TRBV5-1 and J is TRBJ1-1; D gene ambiguous. Germline V gene sequence: CDR1 SGHRS, CDR2 YFSETQ. V was shortened by 5 bases and J by 0 bases, with 11 bases between the two germline ends. The CDR3 length is 14 residues. This chain's CDR3 is CASRLLNLNTEAFF. DNA for the CDR3: TGCGCCAGCAGACTACTTAACTTGAACACTGAAGCTTTCTTT.

This sequence joins TRBV2 and TRBJ1-1; 9 nucleotides match TRBD1. The CDR3 is 13 residues long. V was pared by 5 bases and J by 6 bases, with 4 bases of the junction left unmatched. Germline assignment: CDR1 SNHLY and CDR2 FYNNEI. This chain's CDR3 is CASSPRQGAEAFF. CDR3 in DNA: TGTGCCAGCAGTCCCCGACAGGGGGCTGAAGCTTTCTTT.

V is TRBV4-2 and J is TRBJ2-3, with D possibly matching TRBD2 (6 bases). Germline assignment: CDR1 LGHNA and CDR2 YNFKEQ. The CDR3 has 17 amino acids. V was cut by 4 bases and J by 2 bases, with 19 bases left in between. CDR3 in amino acids: CASSLVLRDPVTDTQYF. In DNA, the CDR3 is TGTGCCAGCAGCCTTGTATTGCGGGACCCGGTCACAGATACGCAGTATTTT.

This chain connects TRBV5-1 to TRBJ1-5, with no clear D. Germline loops: CDR1 SGHRS, CDR2 YFSETQ. CDR3 length: 15 amino acids. V gave up 5 bases and J gave up 4 bases, with 16 bases separating them. DNA of the CDR3: TGCGCCAGCAGGGCCGGCCCGGAGGTGAATCAGCCCCAGCATTTT. Its translation: CASRAGPEVNQPQHF.